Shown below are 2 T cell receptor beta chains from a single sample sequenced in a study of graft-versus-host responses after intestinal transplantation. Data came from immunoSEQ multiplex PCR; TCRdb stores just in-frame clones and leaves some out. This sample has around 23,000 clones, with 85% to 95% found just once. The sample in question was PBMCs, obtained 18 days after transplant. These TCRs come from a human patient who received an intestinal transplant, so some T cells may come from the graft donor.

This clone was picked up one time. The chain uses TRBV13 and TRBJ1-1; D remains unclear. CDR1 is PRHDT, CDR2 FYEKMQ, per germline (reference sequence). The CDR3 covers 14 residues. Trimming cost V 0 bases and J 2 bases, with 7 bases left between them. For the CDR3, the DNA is TGTGCCAGCAGCTTAGGTATCGGAAACACTGAAGCTTTCTTT. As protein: CASSLGIGNTEAFF.

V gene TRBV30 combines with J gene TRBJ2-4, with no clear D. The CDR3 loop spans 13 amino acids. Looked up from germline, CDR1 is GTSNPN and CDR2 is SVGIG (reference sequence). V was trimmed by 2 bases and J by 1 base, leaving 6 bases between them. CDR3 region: CAWSYGAKNIQYF. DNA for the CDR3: TGTGCCTGGAGTTACGGGGCCAAAAACATTCAGTACTTC.